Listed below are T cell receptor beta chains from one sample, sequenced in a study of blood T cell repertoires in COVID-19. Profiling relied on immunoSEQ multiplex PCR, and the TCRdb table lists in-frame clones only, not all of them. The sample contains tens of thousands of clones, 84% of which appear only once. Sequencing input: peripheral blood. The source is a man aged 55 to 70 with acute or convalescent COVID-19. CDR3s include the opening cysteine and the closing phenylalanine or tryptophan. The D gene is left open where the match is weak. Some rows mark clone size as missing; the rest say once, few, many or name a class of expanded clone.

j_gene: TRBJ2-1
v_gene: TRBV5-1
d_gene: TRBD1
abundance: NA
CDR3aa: CASSWGQGAYNEQFF
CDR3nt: TGCGCCAGCAGCTGGGGACAGGGGGCCTACAATGAGCAGTTCTTC

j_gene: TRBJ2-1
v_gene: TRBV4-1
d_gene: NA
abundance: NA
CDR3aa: CASSTHRDLNNEQFF
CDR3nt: TGCGCCAGCAGCACCCACCGGGACTTAAACAATGAGCAGTTCTTC

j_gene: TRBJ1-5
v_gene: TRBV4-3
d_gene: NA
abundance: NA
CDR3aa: CASSQDARGGLGQPQHF
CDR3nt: TGCGCCAGCAGCCAAGATGCTCGGGGGGGGTTGGGTCAGCCCCAGCATTTT

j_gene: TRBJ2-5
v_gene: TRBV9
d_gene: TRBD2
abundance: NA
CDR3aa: CASSVGLARGETQYF
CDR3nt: TGTGCCAGCAGCGTAGGACTAGCGAGGGGAGAGACCCAGTACTTC

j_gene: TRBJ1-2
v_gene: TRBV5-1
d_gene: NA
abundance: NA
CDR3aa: CASSSTPGGYGYTF
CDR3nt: TGCGCCAGCAGCTCAACCCCGGGAGGCTATGGCTACACCTTC

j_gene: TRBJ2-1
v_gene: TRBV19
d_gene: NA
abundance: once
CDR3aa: CASSQAALTGRNEQFF
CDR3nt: TGTGCCAGTAGTCAAGCCGCCCTGACAGGTAGGAATGAGCAGTTCTTC

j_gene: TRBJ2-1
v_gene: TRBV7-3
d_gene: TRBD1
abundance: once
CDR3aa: CASSSGTGTNEQFF
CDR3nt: TGTGCCAGCAGCTCCGGGACAGGGACCAATGAGCAGTTCTTC

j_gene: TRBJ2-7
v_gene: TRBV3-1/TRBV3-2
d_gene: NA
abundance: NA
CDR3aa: CASSRGHQGIAYEQYF
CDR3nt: TGTGCCAGCAGCCGCGGACATCAGGGGATTGCCTACGAGCAGTACTTC

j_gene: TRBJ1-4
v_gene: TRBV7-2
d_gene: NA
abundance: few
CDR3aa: CASSFASGNEKLFF
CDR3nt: TGTGCCAGCAGCTTCGCATCCGGTAATGAAAAACTGTTTTTT

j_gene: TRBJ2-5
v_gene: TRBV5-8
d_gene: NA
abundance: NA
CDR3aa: CASSLHGMETQYF
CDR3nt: TGTGCCAGCAGCCTGCACGGGATGGAGACCCAGTACTTC

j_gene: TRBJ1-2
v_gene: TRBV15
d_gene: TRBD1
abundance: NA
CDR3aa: CATSRARWGQGADGYTF
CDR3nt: TGTGCCACCAGCAGAGCCCGTTGGGGACAGGGGGCTGATGGCTACACCTTC

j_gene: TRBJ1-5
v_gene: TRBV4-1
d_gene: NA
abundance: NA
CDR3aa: CASSSDRPNQPQHF
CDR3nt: TGCGCCAGCAGTTCTGACAGACCCAATCAGCCCCAGCATTTT

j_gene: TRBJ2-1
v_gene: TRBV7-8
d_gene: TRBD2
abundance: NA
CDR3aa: CASSLVAGAYNEQFF
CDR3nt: TGTGCCAGCAGCTTGGTAGCGGGGGCGTACAATGAGCAGTTCTTC

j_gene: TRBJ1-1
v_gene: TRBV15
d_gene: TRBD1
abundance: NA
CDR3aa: CATSRDLPGQGNTEAFF
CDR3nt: TGTGCCACCAGCAGAGATCTACCCGGACAGGGGAACACTGAAGCTTTCTTT

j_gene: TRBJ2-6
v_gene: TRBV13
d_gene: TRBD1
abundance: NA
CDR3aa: CASSLLGTAGANVLTF
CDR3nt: TGTGCCAGCAGCTTACTCGGGACAGCTGGGGCCAACGTCCTGACTTTC

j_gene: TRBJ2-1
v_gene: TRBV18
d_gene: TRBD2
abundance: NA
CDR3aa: CASSPSRTSGGVEQFF
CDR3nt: TGTGCCAGCTCACCCTCGAGGACTAGCGGGGGTGTTGAGCAGTTCTTC

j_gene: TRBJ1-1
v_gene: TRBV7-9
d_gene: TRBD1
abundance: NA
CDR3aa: CASSYRSRGQGKNTEAFF
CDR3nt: TGTGCCAGCAGCTACCGAAGCAGGGGACAGGGAAAGAACACTGAAGCTTTCTTT

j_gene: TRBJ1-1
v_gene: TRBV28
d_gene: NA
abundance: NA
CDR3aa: CASSTTGRNTEAFF
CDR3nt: TGTGCCAGCAGCACCACCGGGAGGAACACTGAAGCTTTCTTT

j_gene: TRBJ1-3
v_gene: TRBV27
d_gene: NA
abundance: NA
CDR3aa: CASSPGWLRGNTIYF
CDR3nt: TGTGCCAGCAGCCCCGGATGGCTTCGCGGCAACACCATATATTTT

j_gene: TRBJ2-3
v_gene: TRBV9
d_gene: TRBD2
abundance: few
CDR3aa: CASSPGLAGGRDTQYF
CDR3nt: TGTGCCAGCAGCCCGGGACTAGCGGGGGGGCGGGATACGCAGTATTTT

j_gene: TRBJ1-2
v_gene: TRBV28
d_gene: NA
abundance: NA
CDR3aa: CASSFGGLGSGYTF
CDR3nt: TGTGCCAGCAGTTTCGGAGGCCTCGGATCCGGCTACACCTTC

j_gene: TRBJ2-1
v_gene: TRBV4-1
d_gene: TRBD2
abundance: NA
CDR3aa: CASSQTTSGGYNEQFF
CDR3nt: TGCGCCAGCAGCCAAACGACTAGCGGGGGCTACAATGAGCAGTTCTTC

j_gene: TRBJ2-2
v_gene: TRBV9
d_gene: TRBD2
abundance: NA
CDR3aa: CASSVVPGGPLNTGELFF
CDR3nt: TGTGCCAGCAGCGTAGTCCCGGGGGGGCCTTTAAACACCGGGGAGCTGTTTTTT

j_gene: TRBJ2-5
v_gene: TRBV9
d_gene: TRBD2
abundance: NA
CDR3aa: CASSKTSGGPETQYF
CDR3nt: TGTGCCAGCAGCAAGACTAGCGGGGGACCAGAGACCCAGTACTTC

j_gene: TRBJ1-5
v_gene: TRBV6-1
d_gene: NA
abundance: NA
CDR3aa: CASSEGRAQPQHF
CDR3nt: TGTGCCAGCAGTGAGGGGAGAGCTCAGCCCCAGCATTTT

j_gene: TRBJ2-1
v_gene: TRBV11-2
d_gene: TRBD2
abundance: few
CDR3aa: CASSFTPGLRQFF
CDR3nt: TGTGCCAGCAGCTTTACTCCGGGACTACGACAGTTCTTC

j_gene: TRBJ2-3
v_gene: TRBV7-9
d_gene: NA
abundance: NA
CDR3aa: CASSPGTLYTDTQYF
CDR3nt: TGTGCCAGCAGTCCCGGGACTCTCTACACAGATACGCAGTATTTT

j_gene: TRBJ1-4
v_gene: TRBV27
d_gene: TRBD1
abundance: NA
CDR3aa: CASQRTGTNEKLFF
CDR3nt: TGTGCCAGCCAGAGGACAGGAACTAATGAAAAACTGTTTTTT